This T cell receptor beta chain was profiled in a study of siplizumab effects on memory and regulatory T cells. Study findings and constraints: Siplizumab significantly lowered the alloreactive sequences that could be traced to unstimulated CD4+ memory cells.

J gave up 0 bases and V 6 bases, and 6 bases lay outside the gene matches. CDR3 length: 16 residues. Germline CDR1 is MGHRA and CDR2 is YSYEKL. Remarks on this clone: The target antigen is unknown.

Assay: immunoSEQ multiplex PCR; the TCRdb copy retains only in-frame clones and omits some. The data hold about 50,000 clones, with roughly 84% observed a single time. What was sequenced was naive CD8+ T cells sorted from blood. V gene TRBV4-1 combines with J gene TRBJ2-2; 8 nucleotides line up with TRBD2. The sequence was obtained from a human donor in good health. CDR3 in DNA: TGCGCCAGCAGGTCTACTAGCGGACCGAACACCGGGGAGCTGTTTTTT. This sequence encodes CASRSTSGPNTGELFF.